The 21 T cell receptor beta chains below were found in one sample sequenced in a study of monozygotic twins with inflammatory bowel disease. Reprocessing the 5' RACE reads, TCRdb reports a single entry for every CDR3 protein and omits DNA. The table for this sample gives approximately 330,000 distinct CDR3 sequences. Input material: blood. The origin of the receptors is a human donor with ulcerative colitis or Crohn's disease, or a healthy co-twin of an affected twin (not recorded which).

The J gene is TRBJ2-1, the V gene TRBV24-1; TCRdb selects TRBD1, and the lack of DNA leaves this call unchecked. The CDR3 has 15 residues. The V gene's germline CDR1 is KGHDR and CDR2 SFDVKD. CDR3 protein: CATSDPQGKANEQFF.

The chain is built from TRBV7-9 and TRBJ1-1; TCRdb's assignment of TRBD1 cannot be checked, as there is no DNA. This CDR3 contains 13 residues. Germline V gene lookup returns CDR1 SEHNR and CDR2 FQNEAQ (reference sequence). Here the CDR3 reads CASSKDRGTEAFF. Variable domain in full (rest from reference TRBV7-9 and TRBJ1-1): DTGVSQNPRHKITKRGQNVTFRCDPISEHNRLYWYRQTLGQGPEFLTYFQNEAQLEKSRLLSDRFSAERPKGSFSTLEIQRTEQGDSAMYLCASSKDRGTEAFFGQGTRLTVV.

The chain has TRBV7-3 and TRBJ2-2; no DNA is available, so the TRBD1 call from TCRdb remains unchecked. This CDR3 has 15 residues. Germline lookup yields CDR1 SGHTA and CDR2 FQGTGA. This CDR3 reads CASSSTGVNTGELFF.

The chain links TRBV7-9 to TRBJ2-2; checking the TCRdb D call of TRBD1 is not possible without DNA. This CDR3 comprises 15 residues. Germline CDR1 and CDR2: SEHNR and FQNEAQ (reference sequence). The CDR3 sequence is CASSLLGAETGELFF.

This rearrangement joins TRBV12-3 or TRBV12-4 to TRBJ1-1; TCRdb's D gene call, TRBD1, goes unchecked for lack of DNA. The CDR3 covers 15 residues. The CDR3 region is CASSFQQGMNTEAFF.

The chain has TRBV20-1 and TRBJ2-7; TCRdb reports TRBD2, a call that lacks DNA to check it against. The CDR3 has 14 amino acids. The germline gives CDR1 DFQATT, CDR2 SNEGSKA (reference sequence). The CDR3 loop is CSARAGGGAYEQYF.

J is TRBJ2-7 and V is TRBV5-1; the TCRdb D gene call, TRBD1, has no DNA to confirm it. The CDR3 contains 13 residues. Looked up from germline, CDR1 is SGHRS and CDR2 is YFSETQ. CDR3 region: CASNRGGHYEQYF.

This chain joins TRBV14 and TRBJ2-6; the D call of TRBD1 rests on TCRdb alone, since no DNA is present to check it. The CDR3 consists of 19 residues. Germline V gives CDR1 SGHDN, CDR2 FVKESK. CDR3 protein: CASSQIPGQRISGANVLTF.

The CDR3 reads CASSYQQSGELFF. This chain joins TRBV6-5 and TRBJ2-2. This CDR3 is 13 amino acids long. Germline V gene sequence: CDR1 MNHEY, CDR2 SVGAGI.

The V and J genes are TRBV7-8 and TRBJ2-7; TCRdb proposes TRBD2, but this gene call is untestable without DNA. The CDR3 sequence is 15 residues long. The germline V gene has CDR1 SGHVS and CDR2 FQNEAQ. The CDR3 reads CASRLGREGSYEQYF.

The rearrangement uses TRBV5-1 and TRBJ2-7; TCRdb selects TRBD1, and the lack of DNA leaves this call unchecked. CDR1 SGHRS and CDR2 YFSETQ come from the germline V gene. This CDR3 is 15 amino acids long. CDR3 sequence: CASSLVWTGGDEQYF.

V usage is TRBV5-6 and J usage is TRBJ1-2; TCRdb's D call, TRBD1, is unchecked because there is no DNA. CDR1 is SGHDT, CDR2 YYEEEE, per germline. The CDR3 is 16 amino acids. The CDR3: CASSFVPGAKDYGYTF. Full variable domain (rest looked up from reference TRBV5-6 and TRBJ1-2): DAGVTQSPTHLIKTRGQQVTLRCSPKSGHDTVSWYQQALGQGPQFIFQYYEEEERQRGNFPDRFSGHQFPNYSSELNVNALLLGDSALYLCASSFVPGAKDYGYTFGSGTRLTVV.

The J gene is TRBJ1-2, the V gene TRBV19; checking the TCRdb D call of TRBD1 is not possible without DNA. Per the germline V gene, CDR1 is LNHDA and CDR2 is SQIVND (reference sequence). The CDR3 is 14 amino acids. CDR3: CASTPRAVNYGYTF.

V usage is TRBV6-1 and J usage is TRBJ1-5; TCRdb gives TRBD1 as the D gene, but with no DNA this cannot be confirmed. CDR1 is MNHNS and CDR2 is SASEGT in the germline V gene. The CDR3 is 15 amino acids. CDR3 loop: CASSGQGAFNQPQHF.

The chain carries TRBV3-1 and TRBJ2-1; TCRdb's D call, TRBD1, is unchecked because there is no DNA. The CDR3 loop spans 16 amino acids. Germline V gives CDR1 LGHDT, CDR2 YNNKEL (reference sequence). The CDR3 reads CASSQTPGGENNEQFF.

The V gene is TRBV5-1, the J gene TRBJ1-2. CDR3 length equals 13 residues. Germline-derived CDR1 and CDR2 are SGHRS and YFSETQ. This chain's CDR3 is CASSTTPTWGYTF.

This chain uses TRBV5-1 with TRBJ2-7; the TCRdb call, TRBD1, lacks DNA for checking. The CDR3 loop spans 14 amino acids. Germline V CDR1 and CDR2: SGHRS, YFSETQ. The CDR3 region is CASSLWTDRYEQYF.

This chain connects TRBV25-1 to TRBJ1-2; there is no DNA to check the TCRdb D call of TRBD1. CDR3 length equals 15 residues. The germline gives CDR1 MGHDK, CDR2 SYGVNS. CDR3 protein: CASSEYPQGAGGYTF.

The V gene is TRBV5-1, the J gene TRBJ2-6. The CDR3 loop spans 14 amino acids. Germline assignment: CDR1 SGHRS and CDR2 YFSETQ. The CDR3 loop reads CASTSFSGANVLTF. Based on the CDR3 plus reference TRBV5-1 and TRBJ2-6, the full variable domain is KAGVTQTPRYLIKTRGQQVTLSCSPISGHRSVSWYQQTPGQGLQFLFEYFSETQRNKGNFPGRFSGRQFSNSRSEMNVSTLELGDSALYLCASTSFSGANVLTFGAGSRLTVL.

The genes are TRBV27 and TRBJ2-1; TCRdb outputs TRBD1, but without DNA this stays unchecked. Germline V gives CDR1 MNHEY, CDR2 SMNVEV (reference sequence). This CDR3 is built from 15 residues. CDR3: CASSKGTGYHNEQFF.

This chain uses TRBV20-1 with TRBJ2-5; no DNA is available, so the TRBD2 call from TCRdb remains unchecked. Germline-derived CDR1 and CDR2 are DFQATT and SNEGSKA (reference sequence). The CDR3 length is 16 residues. The CDR3: CSARPLADPLGETQYF.